This T cell receptor beta chain was captured by sequencing in a study of blood T cell repertoires in COVID-19. Study overall: Sample material is recorded as cDNA or gDNA derived from T cells, B-cell-depleted T cells, or PBMCs.

Trimming took 3 bases from V and 5 from J, leaving 15 bases between them. Germline V CDR1 and CDR2: SQVTM, ANQGSEA. The CDR3 runs to 14 residues. In the authors' methods: Cell counts per sample came from amplifying reference gene primers. The table came from immunoSEQ multiplex PCR; TCRdb's copy has only in-frame clones and leaves some out. The V and J calls and clone size were taken over from that table, and D and trimming were inferred from the DNA. In the table there are 50,000 to 55,000 clones, around 83% of which are singletons. The chain employs TRBV29-1 and TRBJ2-3; D possibly corresponds to TRBD2 (7 bases). The sequence came from a man aged 55 to 70 with acute or convalescent COVID-19. Sequencing was carried out using peripheral blood. The CDR3 coding sequence is TGCAGCGTTGACGGGGGGCAAAGCGAAGATACGCAGTATTTT. This encodes CSVDGGQSEDTQYF.